This T cell receptor (beta chain) derives from a study of shared clonotypes between healthy human individuals. Study conclusions and caveats: Non-shared clonotypes showed lower generation probabilities than clonotypes common to all four donors. Relative to memory subsets, naive subsets generally showed larger estimated richness.

To note about this clone: Its antigen remains unidentified.

The naive CD8 subset, CD45RO-negative cells positively selected for CCR7, excluded terminally differentiated effector memory CD45RA+ cells. The study drew all its donors from Caucasian adults living in Nashville, Tennessee. Repertoires were generated with immunoSEQ multiplex PCR, while TCRdb's copy carries only in-frame clones and drops some. Of roughly 2.1 million clones listed, approximately 94% were seen once; the top ten hold over 1.5%. The sequence came from a man aged 18 to 35 in good health. Some clones in this sample may be carry-over from other donors' samples. Material: naive CD8+ T cells from PBMCs.

CDR3 bases: TGTGCCAGCAGTGAACGCCTTCAAGAGACCCAGTACTTC. This codes for CASSERLQETQYF. The chain has TRBV2 and TRBJ2-5; D gene uncertain. Trimming stripped 2 bases from V and 2 bases from J, with 6 bases between. The CDR3 is made up of 13 amino acids. Germline CDR1 and CDR2: SNHLY and FYNNEI.